Listed below are T cell receptor beta chains from one sample, sequenced in a study of T cells after yellow fever vaccination. Using its own MiXCR run on the 5' RACE reads, TCRdb lists one record per CDR3 protein. The repertoire holds under 550,000 distinct CDR3 sequences, with roughly a fifth as singletons. Specimen: PBMCs, collected roughly 20 days after the first yellow fever vaccination. These receptors all stem from a man between 18 and 29 years old who received the YFV17D yellow fever vaccine. Both conserved end residues are part of each CDR3. A D gene is named only where the DNA matches it firmly. Not every row has a clone size; where given, it reads once, few, many or a size class.

J: TRBJ2-1
size: NA
V: TRBV3-1
D: NA
DNA: TGTGCCAGCAGCCAAGATGGACGGGACTACAATGAGCAGTTCTTC
CDR3: CASSQDGRDYNEQFF

J: TRBJ1-1
size: few
V: TRBV4-2
D: NA
DNA: TGTGCCAGCAGCCAAGAACGGGGGAACACTGAAGCTTTCTTT
CDR3: CASSQERGNTEAFF

J: TRBJ2-5
size: few
V: TRBV2
D: TRBD1
DNA: TGTGCCAGCAGTGAAATTCGGACAGGCCAAGAGACCCAGTACTTC
CDR3: CASSEIRTGQETQYF

J: TRBJ2-1
size: NA
V: TRBV18
D: NA
DNA: TGTGCCAGCTCACCGAACTGGTCACGGGAGCAGTTCTTC
CDR3: CASSPNWSREQFF

J: TRBJ2-5
size: NA
V: TRBV7-2
D: NA
DNA: TGTGCCAGCAGCTTAGCTAGGCAGTCACGGGCCCAGTACTTC
CDR3: CASSLARQSRAQYF

J: TRBJ2-1
size: few
V: TRBV29-1
D: TRBD2
DNA: TGCAGCCCGGACCTGTGGCGGGGGGCTTACAATGAGCAGTTCTTC
CDR3: CSPDLWRGAYNEQFF

J: TRBJ2-4
size: NA
V: TRBV4-2
D: TRBD1
DNA: TGTGCCAGCAGCCAAGCGGACAGGGTGGCCAAAAACATTCAGTACTTC
CDR3: CASSQADRVAKNIQYF

J: TRBJ2-2
size: NA
V: TRBV9
D: NA
DNA: TGTGCCAGCAGCGTAGCTATCGGACAGGGGGAGCTGTTTTTT
CDR3: CASSVAIGQGELFF

J: TRBJ2-3
size: NA
V: TRBV19
D: TRBD2
DNA: TGTGCCAGTAGTATCGGTCTAGCGGAGACAGATACGCAGTATTTT
CDR3: CASSIGLAETDTQYF

J: TRBJ1-3
size: few
V: TRBV7-6
D: NA
DNA: TGTGCCAGCAGCTTGTGGACAGCCGGAAACACCATATATTTT
CDR3: CASSLWTAGNTIYF

J: TRBJ2-5
size: few
V: TRBV7-2
D: TRBD2
DNA: TGTGCCAGCAGCGCGGGGGGGGGAGAGACCCAGTACTTC
CDR3: CASSAGGGETQYF

J: TRBJ1-6
size: few
V: TRBV9
D: NA
DNA: TGTGCCAGCAGCGTAGTAGGCGCACCCCTCCACTTT
CDR3: CASSVVGAPLHF

J: TRBJ1-1
size: NA
V: TRBV15
D: NA
DNA: TGTGCCACCAGCAGTCGCCTGAACACTGAAGCTTTCTTT
CDR3: CATSSRLNTEAFF

J: TRBJ2-3
size: NA
V: TRBV20-1
D: NA
DNA: TGCAGTGCTAGATGGGTAGGGATCACAGATACGCAGTATTTT
CDR3: CSARWVGITDTQYF

J: TRBJ1-1
size: few
V: TRBV29-1
D: NA
DNA: TGCAGCGTTGCCGGGGGCGAAATTTATACTGAAGCTTTCTTT
CDR3: CSVAGGEIYTEAFF

J: TRBJ1-5
size: NA
V: TRBV9
D: NA
DNA: TGTGCCAGCAGCGTAGATCTTTATCAGCCCCAGCATTTT
CDR3: CASSVDLYQPQHF

J: TRBJ1-2
size: NA
V: TRBV7-9
D: NA
DNA: TGTGCCAGCAGCTCCGCCTCTGGGCCCTATGGCTACACCTTC
CDR3: CASSSASGPYGYTF

J: TRBJ1-4
size: NA
V: TRBV12-3/TRBV12-4
D: NA
DNA: TGTGCCAGCAGTTTTTGGTCAACTAATGAAAAACTGTTTTTT
CDR3: CASSFWSTNEKLFF

J: TRBJ1-1
size: once
V: TRBV6-6
D: NA
DNA: TGTGCCAGTGATCGTACAGAATCCCAAGCTTTCTTT
CDR3: CASDRTESQAFF

J: TRBJ1-6
size: few
V: TRBV25-1
D: TRBD1
DNA: TGTGCCAGCAGGGGACAGGGCGTTAATTCACCCCTCCACTTT
CDR3: CASRGQGVNSPLHF

J: TRBJ1-1
size: NA
V: TRBV19
D: TRBD1
DNA: TGTGCCAGTAGTAAACGGGACAGACAACGCCCCACTGAAGCTTTCTTT
CDR3: CASSKRDRQRPTEAFF

J: TRBJ2-4
size: NA
V: TRBV7-2
D: TRBD2
DNA: TGTGCCAGCAGCTCCTTAGCGGGGGTTCAGTACTTC
CDR3: CASSSLAGVQYF